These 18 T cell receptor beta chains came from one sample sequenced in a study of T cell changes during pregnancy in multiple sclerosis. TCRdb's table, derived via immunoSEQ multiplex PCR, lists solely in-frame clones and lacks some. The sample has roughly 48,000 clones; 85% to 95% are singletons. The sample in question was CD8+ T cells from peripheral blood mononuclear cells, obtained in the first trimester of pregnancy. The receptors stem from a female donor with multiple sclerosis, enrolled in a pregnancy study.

CDR3 residues: CASSSPTGGSSGNTIYF. CDR3 coding DNA: TGTGCCAGCAGCTCCCCGACAGGGGGCAGCTCTGGAAACACCATATATTTT. This chain connects TRBV7-9 to TRBJ1-3; 10 bases match TRBD1. V shed 4 bases and J 0 bases; nucleotides not matched to a gene: 6. This CDR3 region has 17 residues. The germline V gene encodes CDR1 SEHNR and CDR2 FQNEAQ (reference sequence).

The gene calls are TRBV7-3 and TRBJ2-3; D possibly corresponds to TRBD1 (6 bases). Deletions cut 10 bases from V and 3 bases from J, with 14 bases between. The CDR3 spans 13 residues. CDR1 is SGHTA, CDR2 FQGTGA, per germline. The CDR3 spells CATGQSPTDTQYF. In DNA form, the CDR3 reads TGTGCCACAGGACAGTCTCCGACAGATACGCAGTATTTT.

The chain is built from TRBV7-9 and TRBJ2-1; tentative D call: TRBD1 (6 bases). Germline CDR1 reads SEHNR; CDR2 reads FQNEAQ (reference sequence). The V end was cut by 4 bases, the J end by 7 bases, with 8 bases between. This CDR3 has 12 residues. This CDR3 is CASSSTGNEQFF. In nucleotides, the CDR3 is TGTGCCAGCAGCTCCACAGGGAATGAGCAGTTCTTC.

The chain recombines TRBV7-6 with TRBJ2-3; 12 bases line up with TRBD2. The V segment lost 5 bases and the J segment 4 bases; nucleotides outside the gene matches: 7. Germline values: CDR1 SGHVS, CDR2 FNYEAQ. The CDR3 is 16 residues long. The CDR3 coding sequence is TGTGCCAGCAGCGCCTGGACTAGCGGGACTTCAGATACGCAGTATTTT. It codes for CASSAWTSGTSDTQYF.

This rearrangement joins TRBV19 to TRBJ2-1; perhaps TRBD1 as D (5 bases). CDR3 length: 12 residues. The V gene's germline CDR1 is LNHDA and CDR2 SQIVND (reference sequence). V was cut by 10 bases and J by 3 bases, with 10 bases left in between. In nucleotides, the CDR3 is TGTGCCACCCTAACAGGCTACAATGAGCAGTTCTTC. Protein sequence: CATLTGYNEQFF.

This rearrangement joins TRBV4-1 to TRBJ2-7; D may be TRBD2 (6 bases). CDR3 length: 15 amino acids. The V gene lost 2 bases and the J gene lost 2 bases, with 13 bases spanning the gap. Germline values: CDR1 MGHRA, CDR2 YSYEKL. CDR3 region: CASSQWPSETYEQYF. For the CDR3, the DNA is TGCGCCAGCAGCCAATGGCCTAGCGAGACCTACGAGCAGTACTTC.

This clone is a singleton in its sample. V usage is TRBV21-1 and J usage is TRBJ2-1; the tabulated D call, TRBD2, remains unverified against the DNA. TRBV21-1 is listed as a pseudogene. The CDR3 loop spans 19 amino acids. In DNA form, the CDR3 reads TGTGCCAGCAGCGGACGAGGGGCTCTAGCGGGAGCGGCGTACAATGAGCAGTTCTTC. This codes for CASSGRGALAGAAYNEQFF.

The chain's CDR3 is CASSFSGTTQETQYF. CDR3 nucleotide sequence: TGTGCCAGCAGCTTCAGCGGGACTACCCAAGAGACCCAGTACTTC. The V and J genes are TRBV11-2 and TRBJ2-5; 7 nucleotides agree with TRBD2. The CDR3 loop spans 15 amino acids. V lost 3 bases to trimming and J lost 1 base; unmatched junction nucleotides: 5. Germline V gene sequence: CDR1 SGHAT, CDR2 FQNNGV.

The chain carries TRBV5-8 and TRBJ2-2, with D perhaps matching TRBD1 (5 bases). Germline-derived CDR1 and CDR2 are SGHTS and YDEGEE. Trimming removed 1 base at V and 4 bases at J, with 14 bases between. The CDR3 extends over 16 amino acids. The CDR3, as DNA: TGTGCCAGCAGCTTGTTCCAGGGAACCCCCACCGGGGAGCTGTTTTTT. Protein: CASSLFQGTPTGELFF. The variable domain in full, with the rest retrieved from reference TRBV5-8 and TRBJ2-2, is EAGVTQSPTHLIKTRGQQATLRCSPISGHTSVYWYQQALGLGLQFLLWYDEGEERNRGNFPPRFSGRQFPNYSSELNVNALELEDSALYLCASSLFQGTPTGELFFGEGSRLTVL.

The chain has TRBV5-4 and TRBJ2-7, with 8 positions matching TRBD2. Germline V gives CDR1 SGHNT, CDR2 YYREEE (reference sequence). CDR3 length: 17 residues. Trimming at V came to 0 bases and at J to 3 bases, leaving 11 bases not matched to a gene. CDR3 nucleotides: TGTGCCAGCAGCTTGGGGGCAGCGGGGGACTACATCTACGAGCAGTACTTC. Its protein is CASSLGAAGDYIYEQYF.

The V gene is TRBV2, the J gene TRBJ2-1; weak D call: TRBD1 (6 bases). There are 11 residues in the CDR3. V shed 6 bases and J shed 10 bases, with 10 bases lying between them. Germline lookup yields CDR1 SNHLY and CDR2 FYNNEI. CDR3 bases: TGTGCCAGCAGAACAGGGAGAGAGCAGTTCTTC. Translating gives CASRTGREQFF. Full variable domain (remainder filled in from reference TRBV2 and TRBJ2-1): EPEVTQTPSHQVTQMGQEVILRCVPISNHLYFYWYRQILGQKVEFLVSFYNNEISEKSEIFDDQFSVERPDGSNFTLKIRSTKLEDSAMYFCASRTGREQFFGPGTRLTVL.

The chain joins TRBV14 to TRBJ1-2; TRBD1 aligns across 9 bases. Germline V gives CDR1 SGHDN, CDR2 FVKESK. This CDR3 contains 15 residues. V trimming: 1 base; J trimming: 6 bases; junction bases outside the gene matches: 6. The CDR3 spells CASSQVGTGPDGYTF. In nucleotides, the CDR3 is TGTGCCAGCAGCCAAGTTGGGACAGGGCCCGATGGCTACACCTTC.

The CDR3 coding sequence is TGTGCCAGTAGTATGGGGACAGGGGGCTGGCAGCCCCAGCATTTT. Its translation is CASSMGTGGWQPQHF. This chain joins TRBV19 and TRBJ1-5; 12 nucleotides match TRBD1. The CDR3 contains 15 residues. The junction had 4 bases not matched to a gene; V was cut back by 3 bases and J by 7 bases. The germline V gene has CDR1 LNHDA and CDR2 SQIVND (reference sequence).

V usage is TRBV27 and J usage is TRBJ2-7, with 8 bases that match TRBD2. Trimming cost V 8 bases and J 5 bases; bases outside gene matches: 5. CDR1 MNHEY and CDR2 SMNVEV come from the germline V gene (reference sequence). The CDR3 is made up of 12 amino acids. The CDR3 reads CASGGTSDEQYF. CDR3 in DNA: TGTGCCAGCGGAGGGACTAGTGACGAGCAGTACTTC.

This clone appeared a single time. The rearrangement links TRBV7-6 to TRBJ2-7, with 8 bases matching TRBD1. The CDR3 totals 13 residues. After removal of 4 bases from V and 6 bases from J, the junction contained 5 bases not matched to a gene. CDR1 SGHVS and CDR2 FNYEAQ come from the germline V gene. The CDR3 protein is CASSSDRGGEQYF. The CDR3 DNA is TGTGCCAGCAGCTCAGACAGGGGCGGCGAGCAGTACTTC.

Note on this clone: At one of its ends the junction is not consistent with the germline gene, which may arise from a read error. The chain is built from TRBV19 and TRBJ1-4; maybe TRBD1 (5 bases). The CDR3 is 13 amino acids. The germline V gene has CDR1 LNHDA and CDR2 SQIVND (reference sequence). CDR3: CASSILSGQGMDF. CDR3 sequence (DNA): TGTGCCAGTAGTATTCTCTCGGGCCAGGGAATGGATTTT.

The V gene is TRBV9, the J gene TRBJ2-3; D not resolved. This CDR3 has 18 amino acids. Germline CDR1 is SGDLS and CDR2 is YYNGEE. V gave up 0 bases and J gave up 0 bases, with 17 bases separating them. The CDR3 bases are TGTGCCAGCAGCGTAGAATTTCTGGTGGGCTCTAGCACAGATACGCAGTATTTT. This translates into CASSVEFLVGSSTDTQYF.

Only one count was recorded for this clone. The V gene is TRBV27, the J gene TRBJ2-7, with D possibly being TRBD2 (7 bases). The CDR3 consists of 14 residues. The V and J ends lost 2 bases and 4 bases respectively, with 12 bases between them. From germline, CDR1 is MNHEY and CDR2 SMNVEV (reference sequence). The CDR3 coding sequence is TGTGCCAGCAGTTTAACGGGGGGACATTACGAGCAGTACTTC. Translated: CASSLTGGHYEQYF.